One and the same sample provided the 8 T cell receptor beta chains below, sequenced in a study of early T cells in non-severe SARS-CoV-2 infection. Each CDR3 protein gets one entry after TCRdb re-called the 5' RACE reads with MiXCR. Of approximately 90,000 distinct CDR3 sequences in the sample, around 16% are singletons; the top ten hold about 5%. Sample: whole blood, taken at baseline. All receptors come from an adult who was a healthcare worker with PCR-confirmed SARS-CoV-2 infection or an uninfected control (not recorded which).

This clonotype was seen a few times. J is TRBJ2-3 and V is TRBV28, with D possibly matching TRBD2 (5 bases). Germline assignment: CDR1 MDHEN and CDR2 SYDVKM. The CDR3 loop spans 15 amino acids. The V end lost 6 bases, the J end lost 2 bases, and 15 bases lay between the germline ends. For the CDR3, the DNA is TGTGCCAGCAGCCCTTTGCCTAGCCCCACAGATACGCAGTATTTT. This translates into CASSPLPSPTDTQYF.

This clonotype came up many times. The chain employs TRBV25-1 and TRBJ2-7, with D hard to call. The CDR3 is 12 amino acids. Germline V gene lookup returns CDR1 MGHDK and CDR2 SYGVNS. V lost 8 bases, J lost 0 bases, and 8 bases lay in between. The CDR3 DNA sequence: TGTGCCAGCGGATGGGGCTCCTACGAGCAGTACTTC. Its protein is CASGWGSYEQYF.

This clonotype was observed many times. The chain couples TRBV7-9 to TRBJ2-1; maybe TRBD2 (5 bases). V lost 6 bases and J 5 bases, leaving 11 bases between the germline ends. The germline CDR1 and CDR2 sequences are SEHNR and FQNEAQ (reference sequence). The CDR3 covers 13 residues. Here the CDR3 DNA reads TGTGCCAGCAGTGAGGGAGCGAACAATGAGCAGTTCTTC. It encodes CASSEGANNEQFF.

CDR3 DNA sequence: TGTGCCAGCAGCCCCGATAGACGGACCGGGGAGCTGTTTTTT. This sequence encodes CASSPDRRTGELFF. This chain uses TRBV4-2 with TRBJ2-2; D ambiguous. V lost 4 bases to trimming and J lost 5 bases, with 11 bases between them. This CDR3 has 14 amino acids. Germline V lookup: CDR1 LGHNA, CDR2 YNFKEQ.

This clonotype was picked up a small number of times. This chain connects TRBV7-9 to TRBJ1-4; D call uncertain. Trimming cost V 3 bases and J 11 bases, with 13 bases left between them. The CDR3 runs 13 residues. CDR1 is SEHNR, CDR2 FQNEAQ, per germline (reference sequence). The CDR3 nucleotides are TGTGCCAGCAGCTTCCAGACATCGTTTAAACTGTTTTTT. Protein product: CASSFQTSFKLFF. The full variable domain, completed using reference TRBV7-9 and TRBJ1-4, is DTGVSQNPRHKITKRGQNVTFRCDPISEHNRLYWYRQTLGQGPEFLTYFQNEAQLEKSRLLSDRFSAERPKGSFSTLEIQRTEQGDSAMYLCASSFQTSFKLFFGSGTQLSVL.

This clonotype was seen once. This chain links TRBV7-9 with TRBJ1-1, with D unclear. This CDR3 has 13 amino acids. CDR1 SEHNR and CDR2 FQNEAQ come from the germline V gene (reference sequence). V gave up 1 base and J gave up 1 base, with 4 bases separating them. The CDR3 loop is CASSLEENTEAFF. CDR3 nucleotide sequence: TGTGCCAGCAGCTTAGAGGAGAACACTGAAGCTTTCTTT.

This clonotype was seen at least ten times. This chain joins TRBV11-2 and TRBJ1-1; D call uncertain. The CDR3 runs to 14 residues. In germline, CDR1 is SGHAT, CDR2 FQNNGV. V lost 1 base and J lost 4, with 10 bases in between. Here the CDR3 DNA reads TGTGCCAGCAGCTTAGTCTTACGAGTCACTGAAGCTTTCTTT. Its protein product is CASSLVLRVTEAFF.

The chain recombines TRBV3-1 with TRBJ2-1; 10 bases are shared with TRBD2. CDR1 is LGHDT, CDR2 YNNKEL, per germline (reference sequence). J lost 14 bases, V lost 1 base, and 8 bases had no gene match. CDR3 length: 14 amino acids. The CDR3 loop reads CASSQAASGSMEFF. The CDR3 coding sequence is TGTGCCAGCAGCCAAGCGGCTAGCGGGAGCATGGAGTTCTTC.